This TCR beta chain was retrieved from a study of blood T cell repertoires in COVID-19 (dated by TCRdb to between 2020 and 2021). Study-level background: The collaborator samples originated in the United States, Italy and Spain and spanned the acute and convalescent phases of COVID-19. Deeply sampled blood TCRbeta repertoires from subjects exposed to, actively infected with, or recovered from COVID-19 were included in the dataset. Nearly every sample came with metadata listing a de-identified subject ID, COVID-19 status, age in years and sex. Samples came from the ongoing ImmuneRACE study (first 160 participants) plus 1,254 subjects from 6 global collaborators. The material from the prospective study consisted of cDNA or gDNA derived from T cells, B-cell-depleted T cells, or PBMCs. Where HLA class I and class II types were available, the types were taken from metadata supplied by the sample provider, not from assay-based typing. The repertoires were released in a freely available public database intended as a resource for research on the immune response to SARS-CoV-2. Broad study findings and their caveats: The amount of clinical and demographic metadata varied by source and participant and was provided uncurated.

One collaborating source in Seattle enrolled patients during active infection and followed them longitudinally through the course of disease. Each collaborating institution followed its own protocols to collect whole blood in K2EDTA tubes. Collaborator samples were shipped for TCRbeta analysis as frozen whole blood, isolated PBMCs, or DNA extracted from either sample type. TCRbeta CDR3 regions were amplified from genomic DNA using the immunoSEQ Assay, a bias-controlled multiplex PCR. As for how the authors treated the data: Within the assay, amplification of reference gene primers was used to estimate how many nucleated cells each sample contained. To quantify the absolute abundance of each unique TCRbeta CDR3 rearrangement, sequence reads were collapsed and filtered. Productive Simpson clonality was computed per sample as the square root of Simpson's diversity index over productive rearrangements. The source is immuneACCESS, and TCRdb retained only in-frame sequences with V and J called. Part of the clones is not carried over; for the studies checked, unresolved V genes explain less than half of this, and the remainder is unexplained. D and trimming were read from the DNA, whereas the V and J calls and clone size are those reported in that table. Present in this sample are hundreds of thousands of clones, 92% of which were seen just once. 0.8% to 1% of the sample goes to the ten largest clones.

In regard to this clone: Its specific antigen is unknown. Per-nucleotide qualities are absent, and no much larger clonotype sits a single base away.

Spanning cysteine to phenylalanine, the CDR3 consists of 18 amino acids. The DNA shown is the 54-base CDR3, in frame from base 1. The junction shows trimming of 2 bases on V and 0 bases on J, and the gene matches do not reach 8 bases of it. CDR1 and CDR2 were assigned from the germline V gene as KGHDR and SFDVKD. The rearranged chain carries TRBV24-1 and TRBJ2-1; 8 junctional bases match TRBD1. This clonotype originated in a man between 60 and 75 years old with COVID-19, enrolled during active disease. The sample comprised peripheral blood. CDR3 protein: CATSDSLRTGGSYNEQFF. The DNA sequence is as follows: TGTGCCACCAGTGATTCACTAAGAACAGGGGGCTCCTACAATGAGCAGTTCTTC.